Listed below are T cell receptor beta chains from one sample, sequenced in a study of blood T cell repertoires in COVID-19. This table comes from immunoSEQ multiplex PCR, and its TCRdb copy is limited to in-frame clones, with some not included. Of 110,000 to 150,000 clones listed, around 80% are singletons. The specimen was PBMCs or T cells enriched from blood (not recorded which). These receptors all come from a woman in her forties or fifties who had recovered from COVID-19. Each CDR3 is given with its conserved first and last residue. D genes are given only for firm matches. Size values are once, few and many counts, or a class for expanded clones, and some rows have none.

d_call clone_size j_call v_call cdr3_nt cdr3_aa
TRBD1 - TRBJ2-2 TRBV5-4 TGTGCCAGCAGCCAGGGACAGAAACCCGGGGAGCTGTTTTTT CASSQGQKPGELFF
- - TRBJ1-2 TRBV5-4 TGTGCCAGCAGCTTGGCGGGAGGCTACACCTTC CASSLAGGYTF
- - TRBJ1-3 TRBV10-3 TGTGCCATCAGCGCAAAGTCGTCGGCTGGAAACACCATATATTTT CAISAKSSAGNTIYF
TRBD2 few TRBJ2-1 TRBV20-1 TGCAGTGCTAGTAGTCTAGCGGGGTCAGATGAGCAGTTCTTC CSASSLAGSDEQFF
TRBD2 once TRBJ2-3 TRBV25-1 TGTGCCAGCAGCCCTAGCGGGGGGCCCGATACGCAGTATTTT CASSPSGGPDTQYF
- - TRBJ1-5 TRBV5-6 TGTGCCAGCAGCTTGTCCAGTGAGGTACGACCCCAGCATTTT CASSLSSEVRPQHF
TRBD1 - TRBJ1-6 TRBV11-1 TGTGCCAGCAGCTTACCTGGACAGGAGAATTCACCCCTCCACTTT CASSLPGQENSPLHF
TRBD2 - TRBJ2-5 TRBV7-3 TGTGCCAGCAGCTTAGCGGGGGGGCCTGGGAAGACCCAGTACTTC CASSLAGGPGKTQYF
- - TRBJ1-4 TRBV18 TGTGCCAGCTCGGTCGGGGGGCTGGGAGAAAAACTGTTTTTT CASSVGGLGEKLFF
TRBD2 - TRBJ2-3 TRBV6-4 TGTGCCAGCAGCCTAGCGGGGGGTGCAGATACGCAGTATTTT CASSLAGGADTQYF
TRBD1 - TRBJ2-7 TRBV19 TGTGCCAGTAGTATTGGACAGGCAGGAGAGCAGTACTTC CASSIGQAGEQYF
TRBD1 few TRBJ2-2 TRBV7-9 TGTGCCAGTTCATATCCGGGACAGGGGTTTACCGGGGAGCTGTTTTTT CASSYPGQGFTGELFF
- - TRBJ1-1 TRBV10-2 TGCGCCAGCAGCTTCAGCGCGAACACTGAAGCTTTCTTT CASSFSANTEAFF
TRBD2 - TRBJ2-1 TRBV5-1 TGCGCCAGCAGCAAACTAGCGCTGAGCTCCTACAATGAGCAGTTCTTC CASSKLALSSYNEQFF
- - TRBJ1-2 TRBV27 TGTGCCAGCAGTTTATCAAGTCAGGGGCTGTACTATGGCTACACCTTC CASSLSSQGLYYGYTF
TRBD1 - TRBJ1-5 TRBV7-9 TGTGCCAGCAGCCGTACAGGACAGGGGGGCAATCAGCCCCAGCATTTT CASSRTGQGGNQPQHF
- once TRBJ1-6 TRBV4-2 TGTGCCAGCAGCCAAGATTCGCGGAGCTCCTATAATTCACCCCTCCACTTT CASSQDSRSSYNSPLHF
- - TRBJ2-3 TRBV24-1 TGTGCCACCAGTGTCCACGGAGGCACAGATACGCAGTATTTT CATSVHGGTDTQYF
TRBD1 - TRBJ1-1 TRBV18 TGTGCCAGCTCACTTTACGACAGGGGGAACACTGAAGCTTTCTTT CASSLYDRGNTEAFF
- - TRBJ2-1 TRBV29-1 TGCAGCGTTGCCGCTATGGATGAGCAGTTCTTC CSVAAMDEQFF
- - TRBJ1-1 TRBV5-1 TGCGCCAGCAGCTTGGGGGGCGCAGGGCCCACTGAAGCTTTCTTT CASSLGGAGPTEAFF
TRBD2 - TRBJ2-7 TRBV28 TGTGCCAGCTCCCACGGCGGCGGGGGGGCCTACGAGCAGTACTTC CASSHGGGGAYEQYF
- once TRBJ1-1 TRBV28 TGTGCCAGCAGTTTTTTATACACTGAAGCTTTCTTT CASSFLYTEAFF
- - TRBJ1-5 TRBV5-4 TGTGCCAGCAGCCCTACACCGCTGGGCCAGCCCCAGCATTTT CASSPTPLGQPQHF
- - TRBJ2-1 TRBV20-1 TGCAGTGCTAGTCTTCCCATGCGGGGCTCCTACAATGAGCAGTTCTTC CSASLPMRGSYNEQFF
- - TRBJ2-5 TRBV5-4 TGTGCCAGCAGTACCCGGGACTCTCAAGAGACCCAGTACTTC CASSTRDSQETQYF
TRBD1 - TRBJ1-4 TRBV4-1 TGCGCCAGCAGCCAAGTGGGACAGGGTACCTATGAAAAACTGTTTTTT CASSQVGQGTYEKLFF
- - TRBJ1-5 TRBV2 TGTGCCAGCAGTGAACGAGGGGGGGGTAATCAGCCCCAGCATTTT CASSERGGGNQPQHF
TRBD2 many TRBJ2-3 TRBV14 TGTGCCAGCAGCCGACTAGCGGGTTCCACTAGCACAGATACGCAGTATTTT CASSRLAGSTSTDTQYF
TRBD1 - TRBJ1-1 TRBV7-6 TGTGCCAGCAGCTTAGCAGGGACAGGGGTCTGGTTGAACACTGAAGCTTTCTTT CASSLAGTGVWLNTEAFF
- few TRBJ2-4 TRBV7-2 TGTGCCAGCAGACTAGTCGAAAACATTCAGTACTTC CASRLVENIQYF
- - TRBJ1-1 TRBV5-1 TGCGCCAGCAGCTTGTTAGCCATGAACACTGAAGCTTTCTTT CASSLLAMNTEAFF
- - TRBJ2-3 TRBV5-4 TGTGCCAGCAGCTTGGATGGGGGAGGAACAGATACGCAGTATTTT CASSLDGGGTDTQYF
TRBD1 - TRBJ1-6 TRBV7-2 TGTGCCAGCAGCCCCCCGACAGGGGCCTATAATTCACCCCTCCACTTT CASSPPTGAYNSPLHF
TRBD2 - TRBJ2-3 TRBV28 TGTGCCAGCAGAGGGACTAGCGGGGGGGTTGAACCCACAGATACGCAGTATTTT CASRGTSGGVEPTDTQYF
TRBD2 - TRBJ2-7 TRBV7-2 TGTGCCAGCAGTCCGTCAAAGACTAGCGGGGGGGCCCTCGAGCAGTACTTC CASSPSKTSGGALEQYF
TRBD1 - TRBJ2-3 TRBV2 TGTGCCAGCAAACTCCGGGGACAGTTTAGCACAGATACGCAGTATTTT CASKLRGQFSTDTQYF
TRBD2 - TRBJ2-2 TRBV10-3 TGTGCCATCAGTGATTATAGCGGGGCGAACACCGGGGAGCTGTTTTTT CAISDYSGANTGELFF
- - TRBJ1-6 TRBV3-1/TRBV3-2 TGTGCCAGCAGCCCCAGACTTACCCTGGGAGCTACCCATTCACCCCTCCACTTT CASSPRLTLGATHSPLHF
- few TRBJ2-6 TRBV18 TGTGCCAGCTCAGCAGGGGTCGCTGGGGCCAACGTCCTGACTTTC CASSAGVAGANVLTF
TRBD1 - TRBJ1-1 TRBV5-1 TGCGCCAGCAGCCCAAGGACAGGGATAAACACTGAAGCTTTCTTT CASSPRTGINTEAFF
- - TRBJ2-2 TRBV7-9 TGTGCCAGCAGCTTAGTGGTCTCGTGGACAAGGACCGGGGAGCTGTTTTTT CASSLVVSWTRTGELFF
- - TRBJ2-1 TRBV5-1 TGCGCCAGCAGCTTGGATCCACCCACAGGGATCGGAGCGGATGAGCAGTTCTTC CASSLDPPTGIGADEQFF
- - TRBJ2-2 TRBV7-9 TGTGCCAGCAGCTTGACACAGGACACCGGGGAGCTGTTTTTT CASSLTQDTGELFF
TRBD2 - TRBJ2-1 TRBV19 TGTGCCAGTAGTGCCGAACTAGCGGGGGGGGGCCTTTGGCAGTTCTTC CASSAELAGGGLWQFF
TRBD2 - TRBJ2-1 TRBV3-1/TRBV3-2 TGTGCCACCCGGACTAGCGGGGGCAATGAGCAGTTCTTC CATRTSGGNEQFF
- - TRBJ1-1 TRBV19 TGTGCCAGTAGTTCCTGGAGACCGAACACTGAAGCTTTCTTT CASSSWRPNTEAFF
- once TRBJ2-2 TRBV27 TGTGCCAGCAGTTTAGGCAGGGTAATCACCGGGGAGCTGTTTTTT CASSLGRVITGELFF
- - TRBJ1-4 TRBV6-4 TGTGCCAGCACCGGGGAACTGTTTTTT CASTGELFF
- - TRBJ2-2 TRBV5-1 TGCGCCAGCAGCTGGGGAGGAACGGGGGAGCTGTTTTTT CASSWGGTGELFF
- few TRBJ1-2 TRBV3-1/TRBV3-2 TGTGCCAGCAGCCAACCAGAAATGGCCCCCTTTGACTATGGCTACACCTTC CASSQPEMAPFDYGYTF
- - TRBJ1-2 TRBV21-1 TGTGCACTCAGCTCGCGGGAAAGTAGGTATGGCTACACCTTC CALSSRESRYGYTF
TRBD2 - TRBJ2-5 TRBV2 TGTGCCAGCAGTGAGGGAGCGGGGGGGCTACAAGAGACCCAGTACTTC CASSEGAGGLQETQYF